This T cell receptor beta chain was recorded in a study of vaccination and CD4 T cells after COVID-19. Treatment: approximately nine-day PBMC culture with coronavirus spike peptide pools or control peptides (ViraFEST assay). In the ViraFEST assay, peptide-pool expansion preceded TCR sequencing of expanded clonotypes. The CDR3 sequence is 14 residues long. Germline V gene lookup returns CDR1 MNHEY and CDR2 SVGAGI. V gave up 0 bases and J gave up 4 bases, with 7 bases separating them. Researchers used the Oncomine TCR Beta short-read assay to sequence DNA from cultured CD4+ T cells. TCRdb re-derived calls from the PCR reads in MiXCR, one entry per CDR3 protein. The table records roughly 18,000 distinct CDR3 sequences, around 45% of them present only once. This clonotype was counted only a few times. Its antigen is unknown.

The TCR originated in a human donor who had recovered from COVID-19. This sequence joins TRBV6-5 and TRBJ2-1, with unresolved D. Specimen: CD4+ T cells from blood, cultured in vitro, collected after SARS-CoV-2 vaccination. CDR3 sequence: CASSYSVGYNEQFF. DNA for the CDR3: TGTGCCAGCAGTTACTCTGTGGGATACAATGAGCAGTTCTTC.